This entry is about one T cell receptor beta chain. Its antigen remains unknown. These data are taken from a study of shared clonotypes between healthy human individuals. About the study: The plates for each donor numbered three CD4 naive, three CD4 memory, two CD8 naive and one CD8 memory.

Authors' data handling: ImmunoSEQ output lacked quality scores and full-length reads, limiting matched filtering. Repertoires were generated with immunoSEQ multiplex PCR, while TCRdb's copy carries only in-frame clones and drops some. The V and J calls and clone size are taken from that table; D and trimming were inferred from the DNA. The table has 2 million to 2.5 million clones, approximately 94% seen once; the top ten hold about 0.34%. Study-level points and caveats: Sharing across four donors was highest in naive CD4 (roughly 5%) and lowest in memory CD8 (around 0.4%). Naive subsets generally had larger estimated richness than memory subsets.

The germline V gene has CDR1 MNHNS and CDR2 SASEGT. V lost 4 bases and J lost 4; bases outside the gene matches: 5. The CDR3 contains 15 residues. Material for sequencing was naive CD4+ T cells from PBMCs. Subset noted: CD45RA+ positively selected. The clonotype originates from a man aged 18 to 29 in good health. Some clones in this sample may be carry-over from other donors' samples. The chain links TRBV6-1 to TRBJ2-2; the match to TRBD2 covers 8 bases. This CDR3 is CASSATSGATGELFF. The CDR3, as DNA: TGTGCCAGCAGTGCCACTAGCGGAGCCACCGGGGAGCTGTTTTTT.